This entry lists 8 T cell receptor beta chains sequenced from one sample in a study of T cell responses to AZD1222 COVID-19 vaccine (dated by TCRdb to about 2021). Library method: the immunoSEQ multiplex PCR assay. As stored in TCRdb, this immuneACCESS dataset retains in-frame rearrangements with V and J assigned. A fraction of the clones does not appear; measured against another copy, unresolved V genes explain less than half of the discrepancy, and the remainder lacks a known reason. Counted in this sample were about 150,000 clones; about 91% of them appeared once. The ten largest make up about 1.9% of the sample. The time point label on this specimen signifies: baseline before first vaccination. The sequencing used peripheral blood, collected on day 0 of AZD1222 vaccination. These receptors were obtained from an adult in good health.

The chain employs TRBV4-1 and TRBJ2-1; 7 bases are shared with TRBD1. Trimming removed 4 bases from V and 4 bases from J; junction bases left unmatched: 7. The CDR3 length is 15 residues. CDR1 is MGHRA, CDR2 YSYEKL, per germline. CDR3 DNA: TGCGCCAGCAGCCCCCGGGACAGAGAATACAATGAGCAGTTCTTC. Amino acids: CASSPRDREYNEQFF.

For the CDR3, the DNA is TGTGCCAGCAGCTTTAGGGGGAAGGTCTCCTACAATGAGCAGTTCTTC. Translation: CASSFRGKVSYNEQFF. The chain recombines TRBV5-5 with TRBJ2-1; tentative D call: TRBD1 (6 bases). The V end was cut by 2 bases, the J end by 0 bases, with 12 bases between. CDR1 and CDR2 from the germline V gene are SGHKS and YYEKEE (reference sequence). The CDR3 consists of 16 residues.

The CDR3 sequence is CASSLGLVVTDTQYF. CDR3 sequence (DNA): TGCGCCAGCAGCTTGGGACTAGTGGTCACAGATACGCAGTATTTT. The rearrangement links TRBV5-1 to TRBJ2-3; a possible D gene is TRBD2 (6 bases). The CDR3 extends over 15 amino acids. V lost 0 bases and J 2 bases, leaving 10 bases between the germline ends. CDR1 SGHRS and CDR2 YFSETQ come from the germline V gene.

The rearrangement joins TRBV15 to TRBJ1-2; 7 positions agree with TRBD1. The CDR3 runs 15 residues. Germline lookup yields CDR1 LNHNV and CDR2 YYDKDF (reference sequence). J lost 7 bases, V lost 0 bases, and 8 bases had no gene match. The CDR3: CATSRDRQGRGGYTF. The DNA for the CDR3 is TGTGCCACCAGCAGAGATCGACAGGGAAGGGGTGGCTACACCTTC.

The V gene is TRBV12-5, the J gene TRBJ2-6; D call uncertain. The CDR3 consists of 17 residues. In germline, CDR1 is LGHNT, CDR2 FRNRAP. V was trimmed by 1 base and J by 0 bases, leaving 10 bases between them. The CDR3 spells CASGLGPMISGANVLTF. The DNA for the CDR3 is TGTGCTAGTGGTTTGGGCCCCATGATCTCTGGGGCCAACGTCCTGACTTTC.

The count of this clone is one. The chain carries TRBV6-2 or TRBV6-3 and TRBJ1-2; the D is unclear. The length of the CDR3 is 13 residues. Germline V lookup: CDR1 MNHEY, CDR2 SVGEGT. The V end was cut by 4 bases, the J end by 4 bases, with 10 bases between. CDR3: CASSWRAGYGYTF. CDR3 bases: TGTGCCAGCAGTTGGAGGGCTGGCTATGGCTACACCTTC.

The rearrangement uses TRBV6-1 and TRBJ2-5; 7 bases align to TRBD1. Germline trimming cut 1 base from V and 1 base from J; bases unmatched to any gene: 9. Per germline, CDR1 MNHNS and CDR2 SASEGT. The CDR3 extends over 17 amino acids. CDR3 in amino acids: CASSEGGTDYFQETQYF. The CDR3 bases are TGTGCCAGCAGTGAAGGGGGGACAGATTATTTCCAAGAGACCCAGTACTTC.

The chain recombines TRBV5-4 with TRBJ2-1; 7 nucleotides line up with TRBD2. In germline, CDR1 is SGHNT, CDR2 YYREEE (reference sequence). V shed 0 bases and J 6 bases; nucleotides not matched to a gene: 9. There are 16 residues in the CDR3. CDR3 sequence (DNA): TGTGCCAGCAGCTTGGGGGGGAGGGGCCTCGGCAATGAGCAGTTCTTC. Encoded protein: CASSLGGRGLGNEQFF.